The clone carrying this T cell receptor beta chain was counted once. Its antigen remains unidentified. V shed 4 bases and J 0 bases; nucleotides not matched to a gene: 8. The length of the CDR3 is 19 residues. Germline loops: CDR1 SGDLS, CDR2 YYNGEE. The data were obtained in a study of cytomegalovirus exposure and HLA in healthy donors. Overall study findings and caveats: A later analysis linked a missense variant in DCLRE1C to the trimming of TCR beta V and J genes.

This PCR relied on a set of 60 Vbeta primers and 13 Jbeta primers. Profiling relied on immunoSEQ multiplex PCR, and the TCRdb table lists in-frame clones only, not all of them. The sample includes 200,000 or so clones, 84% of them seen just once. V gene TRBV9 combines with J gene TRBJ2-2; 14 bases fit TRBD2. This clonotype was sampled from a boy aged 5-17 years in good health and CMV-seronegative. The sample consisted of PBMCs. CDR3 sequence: CASSIRPGLAGANTGELFF. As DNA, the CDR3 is TGTGCCAGCAGCATTCGACCGGGACTAGCGGGGGCGAACACCGGGGAGCTGTTTTTT.